Below, 11 T cell receptor beta chains from the same sample are listed, as sequenced in a study of blood T cells in healthy people across ages. A second PCR of about 6 to 11 cycles used a sample-barcoded 5' primer and a J-beta primer mix. One entry per CDR3 protein, called by TCRdb with MiXCR from the 5' RACE reads. The sample consists of about 1,000,000 distinct CDR3 sequences, around 45% of them appearing once. The source material was blood. These receptors were taken from a woman aged 60-70 years in good health.

The chain recombines TRBV14 with TRBJ2-1; TRBD1 or TRBD2 may be the D gene (5 bases each). This CDR3 has 16 residues. V dropped 3 bases and J dropped 0 bases, with 12 bases sitting between them. The V gene's germline CDR1 is SGHDN and CDR2 FVKESK. The CDR3 spells CASSQQTGPSYNEQFF. Written as DNA, the CDR3 is TGTGCCAGCAGCCAGCAGACGGGGCCCTCCTACAATGAGCAGTTCTTC.

The chain has TRBV12-3 or TRBV12-4 and TRBJ2-7; D remains unclear. The V and J ends lost 6 bases and 3 bases respectively, with 9 bases between them. This CDR3 is 12 amino acids long. CDR3 DNA: TGTGCCAGCAGCCAGGTTTTCTACGAGCAGTACTTC. Encoded protein: CASSQVFYEQYF.

The chain uses TRBV25-1 and TRBJ1-2, with 7 bases identical to TRBD1. This CDR3 contains 15 residues. V lost 6 bases and J lost 5; bases outside the gene matches: 12. Germline lookup yields CDR1 MGHDK and CDR2 SYGVNS. The CDR3 sequence: CASSETGKVLYGYTF. CDR3 coding DNA: TGTGCCAGCAGCGAGACAGGGAAGGTTCTATATGGCTACACCTTC.

V gene TRBV11-1 combines with J gene TRBJ2-5, with 14 bases that match TRBD2. The last part of the DNA fits TRBJ2-7 better; the J call may be wrong. The CDR3 runs to 15 residues. Germline-derived CDR1 and CDR2 are SGHAT and FQDESV (reference sequence). The CDR3 protein is CASSVGLAGEGEQYF. In nucleotides, the CDR3 is TGTGCCAGCAGCGTGGGACTAGCGGGAGAGGGCGAGCAGTACTTC.

This chain links TRBV27 with TRBJ2-7; 12 positions agree with TRBD2. Per germline, CDR1 MNHEY and CDR2 SMNVEV (reference sequence). V shed 6 bases, J shed 7 bases, and the junction held 13 bases outside the gene matches. This CDR3 has 16 amino acids. DNA of the CDR3: TGTGCCAGCAGCCCCACTAGCGGGAGGCCCAACAATGAGCAGTACTTC. Translated, it gives CASSPTSGRPNNEQYF.

The gene calls are TRBV25-1 and TRBJ2-1; D is ambiguous. The better agreement between TRBJ2-7 and the DNA end casts doubt on the J call. The CDR3 contains 13 residues. The germline V gene encodes CDR1 MGHDK and CDR2 SYGVNS. CDR3 sequence reads: CASRDGPYNEQYF. The CDR3 bases are TGTGCCAGCAGGGACGGTCCCTACAATGAGCAGTACTTC.

The V call is TRBV5-6, the J call TRBJ2-3; D uncertain. In germline, CDR1 is SGHDT, CDR2 YYEEEE. Trimming removed 0 bases from V and 1 base from J, with 9 bases in between. This CDR3 has 15 residues. This CDR3 is CASSLEHTRTDTQYF. CDR3 nucleotides: TGTGCCAGCAGCTTGGAGCACACCCGCACAGATACGCAGTATTTT.

The chain has TRBV28 and TRBJ2-4, with a possible D match to TRBD2 (7 bases). This CDR3 spans 14 amino acids. V shed 8 bases and J shed 6 bases, with 17 bases lying between them. Germline lookup yields CDR1 MDHEN and CDR2 SYDVKM. CDR3 nucleotides: TGTGCCAGCCTCAGCAGGGGAGGGAGAAACATTCAGTACTTC. Its protein product is CASLSRGGRNIQYF.

The chain recombines TRBV29-1 with TRBJ1-2; a weak D match, TRBD1 (5 bases). Trimming pared 7 bases from V and 3 bases from J, leaving 15 bases between. The CDR3 loop spans 13 amino acids. Germline V lookup: CDR1 SQVTM, CDR2 ANQGSEA. CDR3 sequence reads: CSASQGEHYGYTF. CDR3 coding DNA: TGCAGCGCCTCTCAGGGCGAACACTATGGCTACACCTTC.

With respect to this clonotype: Given a much more abundant clone one base away, this may be a read error. In DNA, the CDR3 is TGTGCCAGCAGCCAAGGAATTGGGGCCAACGTCCTGACTTTC. Its protein product is CASSQGIGANVLTF. The V call is TRBV3-1, the J call TRBJ2-6; D gene ambiguous. The CDR3 runs 14 residues. CDR1 and CDR2 (germline): LGHDT, YNNKEL (reference sequence). The ends were cut back, 1 base at V and 3 bases at J, with 4 bases in the middle.

This clonotype was observed a few times. The genes are TRBV11-1 and TRBJ2-1; D unclear. In germline, CDR1 is SGHAT, CDR2 FQDESV (reference sequence). V was cut by 5 bases and J by 7 bases, with 12 bases left in between. This CDR3 is built from 13 residues. The CDR3 spells CASSPDPRNEQFF. CDR3 DNA sequence: TGTGCCAGCAGCCCGGACCCGAGGAATGAGCAGTTCTTC.